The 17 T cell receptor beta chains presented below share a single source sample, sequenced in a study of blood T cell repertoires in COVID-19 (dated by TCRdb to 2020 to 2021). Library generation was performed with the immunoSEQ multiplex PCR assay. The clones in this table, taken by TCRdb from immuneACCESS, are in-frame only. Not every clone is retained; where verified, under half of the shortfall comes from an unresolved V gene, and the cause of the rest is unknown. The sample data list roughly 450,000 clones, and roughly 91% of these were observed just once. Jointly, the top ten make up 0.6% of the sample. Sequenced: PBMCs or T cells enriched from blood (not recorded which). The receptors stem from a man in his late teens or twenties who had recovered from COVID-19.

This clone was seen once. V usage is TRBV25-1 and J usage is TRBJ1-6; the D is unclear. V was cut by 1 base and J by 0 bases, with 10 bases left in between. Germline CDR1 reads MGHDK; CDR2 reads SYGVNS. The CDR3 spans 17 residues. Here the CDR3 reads CASSESAGSSYNSPLHF. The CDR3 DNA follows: TGTGCCAGCAGTGAATCCGCGGGGAGCTCCTATAATTCACCCCTCCACTTT.

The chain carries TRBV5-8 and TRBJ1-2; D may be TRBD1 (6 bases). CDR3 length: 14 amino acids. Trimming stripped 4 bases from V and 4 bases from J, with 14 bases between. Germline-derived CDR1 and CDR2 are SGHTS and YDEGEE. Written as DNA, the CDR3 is TGTGCCAGCAGCCCCCGGGGGGCCGTCTATGGCTACACCTTC. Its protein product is CASSPRGAVYGYTF. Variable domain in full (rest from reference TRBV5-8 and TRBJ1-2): EAGVTQSPTHLIKTRGQQATLRCSPISGHTSVYWYQQALGLGLQFLLWYDEGEERNRGNFPPRFSGRQFPNYSSELNVNALELEDSALYLCASSPRGAVYGYTFGSGTRLTVV.

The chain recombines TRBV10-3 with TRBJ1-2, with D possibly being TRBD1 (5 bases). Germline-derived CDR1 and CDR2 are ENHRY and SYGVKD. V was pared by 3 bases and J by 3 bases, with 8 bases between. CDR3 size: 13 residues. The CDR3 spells CAISEGGDYGYTF. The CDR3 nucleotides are TGTGCCATCAGTGAAGGAGGGGACTATGGCTACACCTTC.

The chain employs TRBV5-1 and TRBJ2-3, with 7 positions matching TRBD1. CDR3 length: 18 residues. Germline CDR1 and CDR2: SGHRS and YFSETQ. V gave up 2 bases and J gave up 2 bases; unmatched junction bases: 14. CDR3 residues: CASSLGPLGGRNTDTQYF. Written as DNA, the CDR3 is TGCGCCAGCAGCTTAGGGCCCCTAGGGGGCCGAAACACAGATACGCAGTATTTT.

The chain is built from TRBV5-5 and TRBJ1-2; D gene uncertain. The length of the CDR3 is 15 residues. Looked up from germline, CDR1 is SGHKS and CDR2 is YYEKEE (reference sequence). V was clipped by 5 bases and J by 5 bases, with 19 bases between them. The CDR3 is CASRNKPGEAYGYTF. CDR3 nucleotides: TGTGCCAGCAGAAATAAACCCGGGGAAGCGTATGGCTACACCTTC.

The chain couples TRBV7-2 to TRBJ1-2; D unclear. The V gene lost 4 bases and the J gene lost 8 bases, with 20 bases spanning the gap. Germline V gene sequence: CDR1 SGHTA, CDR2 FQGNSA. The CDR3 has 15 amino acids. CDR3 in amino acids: CASSSGVAYWEGYTF. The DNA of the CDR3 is TGTGCCAGCAGCTCAGGCGTGGCCTATTGGGAGGGCTACACCTTC.

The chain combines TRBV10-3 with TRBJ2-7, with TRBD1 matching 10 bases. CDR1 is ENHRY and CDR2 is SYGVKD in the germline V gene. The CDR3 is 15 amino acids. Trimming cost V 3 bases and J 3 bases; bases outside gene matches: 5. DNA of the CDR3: TGTGCCATCAGTGACCCCGGGACAGGGGTCTACGAGCAGTACTTC. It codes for CAISDPGTGVYEQYF.

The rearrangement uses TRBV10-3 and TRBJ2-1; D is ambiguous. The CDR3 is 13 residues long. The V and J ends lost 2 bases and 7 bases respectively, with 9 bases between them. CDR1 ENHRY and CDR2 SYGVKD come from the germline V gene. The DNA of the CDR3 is TGTGCCATCAGTGAGGTTAGTTCAAATGAGCAGTTCTTC. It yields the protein CAISEVSSNEQFF.

CDR3 sequence (DNA): TGTGCCAGCAGCTTACGACAGTCAAATGAAAAACTGTTTTTT. Protein product: CASSLRQSNEKLFF. The chain carries TRBV5-4 and TRBJ1-4; D may be TRBD1 (5 bases). CDR1 is SGHNT and CDR2 is YYREEE in the germline V gene (reference sequence). The CDR3 length is 14 residues. V lost 2 bases to trimming and J lost 5 bases, with 10 bases between them.

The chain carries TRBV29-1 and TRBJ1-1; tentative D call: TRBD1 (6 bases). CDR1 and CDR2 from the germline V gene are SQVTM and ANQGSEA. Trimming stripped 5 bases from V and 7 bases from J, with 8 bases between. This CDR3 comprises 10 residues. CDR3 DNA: TGCAGCGTTTACAGGGATGAAGCTTTCTTT. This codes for CSVYRDEAFF.

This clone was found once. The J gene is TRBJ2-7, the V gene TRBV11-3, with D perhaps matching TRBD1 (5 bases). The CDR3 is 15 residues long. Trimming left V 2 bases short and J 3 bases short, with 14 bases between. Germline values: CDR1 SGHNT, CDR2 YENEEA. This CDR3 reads CASSLTGNMDYEQYF. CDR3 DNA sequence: TGTGCCAGCAGCTTAACAGGTAACATGGACTACGAGCAGTACTTC.

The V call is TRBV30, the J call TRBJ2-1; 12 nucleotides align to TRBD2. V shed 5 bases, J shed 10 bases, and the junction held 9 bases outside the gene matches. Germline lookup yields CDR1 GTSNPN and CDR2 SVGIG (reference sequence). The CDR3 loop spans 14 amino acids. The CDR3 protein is CAWVASGRGREQFF. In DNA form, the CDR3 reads TGTGCCTGGGTCGCTAGCGGGAGGGGTAGGGAGCAGTTCTTC.

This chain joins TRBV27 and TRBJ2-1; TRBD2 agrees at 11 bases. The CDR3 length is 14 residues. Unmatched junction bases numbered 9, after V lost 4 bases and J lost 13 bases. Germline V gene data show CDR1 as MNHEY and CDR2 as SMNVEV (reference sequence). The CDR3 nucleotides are TGTGCCAGCAGTTCGGATAGCGGGAGGGCCATCCAGTTCTTC. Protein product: CASSSDSGRAIQFF.

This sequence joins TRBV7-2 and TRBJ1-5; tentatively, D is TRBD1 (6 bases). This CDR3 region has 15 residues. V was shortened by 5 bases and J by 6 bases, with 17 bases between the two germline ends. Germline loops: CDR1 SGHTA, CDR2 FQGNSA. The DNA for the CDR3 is TGTGCCAGCAGCGCCACCTCAGGGGTAGGTCAGCCCCAGCATTTT. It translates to CASSATSGVGQPQHF.

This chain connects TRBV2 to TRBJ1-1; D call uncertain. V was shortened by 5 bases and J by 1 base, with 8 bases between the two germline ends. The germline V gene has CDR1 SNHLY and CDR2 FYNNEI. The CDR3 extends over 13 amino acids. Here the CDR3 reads CASSTTTNTEAFF. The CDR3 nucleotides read TGTGCCAGCAGTACGACAACGAACACTGAAGCTTTCTTT.

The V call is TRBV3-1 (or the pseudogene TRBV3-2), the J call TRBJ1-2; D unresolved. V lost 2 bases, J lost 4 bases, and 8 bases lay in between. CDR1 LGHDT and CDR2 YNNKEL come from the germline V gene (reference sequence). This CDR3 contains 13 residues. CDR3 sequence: CASSQRGSYGYTF. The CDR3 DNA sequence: TGTGCCAGCAGCCAAAGAGGTTCCTATGGCTACACCTTC.

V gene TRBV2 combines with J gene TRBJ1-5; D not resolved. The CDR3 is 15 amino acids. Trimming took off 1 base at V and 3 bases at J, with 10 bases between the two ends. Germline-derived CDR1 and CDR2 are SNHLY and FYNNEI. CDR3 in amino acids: CASSEELGFNQPQHF. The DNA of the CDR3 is TGTGCCAGCAGTGAAGAGCTGGGCTTCAATCAGCCCCAGCATTTT. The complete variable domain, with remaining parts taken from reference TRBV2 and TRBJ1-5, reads EPEVTQTPSHQVTQMGQEVILRCVPISNHLYFYWYRQILGQKVEFLVSFYNNEISEKSEIFDDQFSVERPDGSNFTLKIRSTKLEDSAMYFCASSEELGFNQPQHFGDGTRLSIL.